The 25 T cell receptor beta chains in this list originate from one sample, sequenced in a study of shared clonotypes between healthy human individuals. Produced via immunoSEQ multiplex PCR; TCRdb's table is partial and in-frame only. Among 850,000 to 1,200,000 clones listed, about 74% were seen once. Material for sequencing was memory CD4+ T cells sorted from blood. Indicated subset: CD45RA-negative fraction. The receptors originated from a man younger than 35 in good health.

The rearrangement joins TRBV5-1 to TRBJ2-3, with D tentatively TRBD1 (5 bases). Trimming removed 7 bases at V and 2 bases at J, with 11 bases between. There are 13 residues in the CDR3. Germline loops: CDR1 SGHRS, CDR2 YFSETQ. CDR3 coding DNA: TGCGCCAGCCGCAAGGGGATCACAGATACGCAGTATTTT. It encodes CASRKGITDTQYF.

This clone turned up a few times. The gene calls are TRBV6-1 and TRBJ1-3; D may be TRBD1 (6 bases). The germline V gene has CDR1 MNHNS and CDR2 SASEGT. This CDR3 region has 17 residues. Trimming left V 4 bases short and J 0 bases short, with 16 bases between. CDR3 residues: CASSAYGTSLSGNTIYF. CDR3 DNA sequence: TGTGCCAGCAGTGCCTACGGGACATCTCTCTCTGGAAACACCATATATTTT.

V is TRBV19 and J is TRBJ2-7, with D perhaps assigned TRBD1 or TRBD2 (5 bases each). With 5 bases removed from V and 1 base from J, the gap between germline ends came to 12 bases. The CDR3 is made up of 14 amino acids. Looked up from germline, CDR1 is LNHDA and CDR2 is SQIVND (reference sequence). DNA of the CDR3: TGTGCCAGTAGTTTAGGGACGGGTTCCTACGAGCAGTACTTC. Protein: CASSLGTGSYEQYF.

The J gene is TRBJ2-7, the V gene TRBV2; 9 positions agree with TRBD1. The ends lost 4 bases at V and 0 bases at J; junction bases unmatched: 4. CDR1 is SNHLY, CDR2 FYNNEI, per germline. This CDR3 has 15 residues. CDR3 protein: CASSGQGGYSYEQYF. The CDR3 DNA is TGTGCCAGCAGTGGACAGGGGGGATACTCCTACGAGCAGTACTTC.

The V gene is TRBV6-5, the J gene TRBJ1-4; TRBD1 aligns across 8 bases. Trimming cost V 6 bases and J 8 bases; bases outside gene matches: 5. Germline values: CDR1 MNHEY, CDR2 SVGAGI. This CDR3 has 13 residues. The CDR3 reads CASRGQAGEKLFF. Written as DNA, the CDR3 is TGTGCCAGCAGGGGACAGGCTGGCGAAAAACTGTTTTTT.

This clone was detected only a few times. V is TRBV30 and J is TRBJ1-1; D is ambiguous. V was trimmed by 1 base and J by 4 bases, leaving 13 bases between them. The CDR3 runs to 14 residues. CDR1 and CDR2 from the germline V gene are GTSNPN and SVGIG (reference sequence). CDR3 residues: CAWSEPVPVTEAFF. The CDR3 coding sequence is TGTGCCTGGAGTGAGCCGGTCCCGGTCACTGAAGCTTTCTTT. The full variable domain, completed using reference TRBV30 and TRBJ1-1, is SQTIHQWPATLVQPVGSPLSLECTVEGTSNPNLYWYRQAAGRGLQLLFYSVGIGQISSEVPQNLSASRPQDRQFILSSKKLLLSDSGFYLCAWSEPVPVTEAFFGQGTRLTVV.

The gene calls are TRBV6-6 and TRBJ1-1, with a weak D call TRBD1 (5 bases). V was trimmed by 2 bases and J by 7 bases, leaving 17 bases between them. Germline V gives CDR1 MNHNY, CDR2 SVGAGI (reference sequence). The CDR3 totals 15 residues. The CDR3 is CASSYGATREIEAFF. The CDR3 DNA is TGTGCCAGCAGTTACGGGGCTACCAGGGAAATTGAAGCTTTCTTT.

This clone appeared once. The chain recombines TRBV19 with TRBJ1-1; the D is unclear. V gave up 6 bases and J gave up 3 bases, with 11 bases separating them. Per the germline V gene, CDR1 is LNHDA and CDR2 is SQIVND (reference sequence). CDR3 length: 13 residues. CDR3 region: CASRHDRYTEAFF. The CDR3 DNA follows: TGTGCCAGTAGACATGACCGTTACACTGAAGCTTTCTTT.

The chain links TRBV19 to TRBJ1-5; perhaps TRBD1 as D (6 bases). The CDR3 has 19 amino acids. Trimming removed 7 bases from V and 2 bases from J, with 27 bases in between. Germline assignment: CDR1 LNHDA and CDR2 SQIVND (reference sequence). In DNA form, the CDR3 reads TGTGCCAGTAAGCGTGAAGGGGGTTATAGTGTCTATGGCAATCAGCCCCAGCATTTT. It yields the protein CASKREGGYSVYGNQPQHF. Full variable domain (remainder filled in from reference TRBV19 and TRBJ1-5): DGGITQSPKYLFRKEGQNVTLSCEQNLNHDAMYWYRQDPGQGLRLIYYSQIVNDFQKGDIAEGYSVSREKKESFPLTVTSAQKNPTAFYLCASKREGGYSVYGNQPQHFGDGTRLSIL.

The rearrangement uses TRBV5-1 and TRBJ2-1; 12 nucleotides match TRBD2. CDR1 is SGHRS and CDR2 is YFSETQ in the germline V gene. The CDR3 is 18 amino acids. V shed 4 bases, J shed 0 bases, and the junction held 8 bases outside the gene matches. CDR3 in DNA: TGCGCCAGCAGCCGTCTAGCGGGAGGGAGGAGCTCCTACAATGAGCAGTTCTTC. This codes for CASSRLAGGRSSYNEQFF.

The J gene is TRBJ1-2, the V gene TRBV19; 8 nucleotides match TRBD1. Germline lookup yields CDR1 LNHDA and CDR2 SQIVND (reference sequence). After removal of 2 bases from V and 0 bases from J, the junction contained 5 bases not matched to a gene. The CDR3 loop spans 16 amino acids. The DNA for the CDR3 is TGTGCCAGTAGTATAAGGCCGGGACAGGCTAACTATGGCTACACCTTC. This sequence encodes CASSIRPGQANYGYTF.

This clone was found a few times. The CDR3 sequence is CASSLQGANEKLFF. In DNA form, the CDR3 reads TGTGCCAGCAGTCTACAGGGAGCTAATGAAAAACTGTTTTTT. The chain combines TRBV27 with TRBJ1-4; D might be TRBD1 (6 bases). The CDR3 is 14 amino acids. Deletions cut 5 bases from V and 3 bases from J, with 10 bases between. CDR1 and CDR2 from the germline V gene are MNHEY and SMNVEV (reference sequence).

This chain links TRBV11-1 with TRBJ2-1, with 9 positions matching TRBD1. J was trimmed by 8 bases and V by 11 bases; bases with no gene match: 10. This CDR3 is built from 13 residues. Germline lookup yields CDR1 SGHAT and CDR2 FQDESV (reference sequence). The CDR3 loop is CAVRGQGRDEQFF. Here the CDR3 DNA reads TGTGCCGTCAGGGGACAGGGAAGAGATGAGCAGTTCTTC.

This chain connects TRBV19 to TRBJ1-5; D remains ambiguous. CDR1 and CDR2 from the germline V gene are LNHDA and SQIVND (reference sequence). This CDR3 is built from 16 residues. Trimming shortened V by 1 base and J by 3 bases, and 13 bases separated the two germline ends. The DNA for the CDR3 is TGTGCCAGTAGTATAGGACCGGGATCAGACAATCAGCCCCAGCATTTT. Translating gives CASSIGPGSDNQPQHF.

J is TRBJ2-5 and V is TRBV11-1, with 9 bases lining up with TRBD1. The CDR3 contains 15 residues. Germline V gene lookup returns CDR1 SGHAT and CDR2 FQDESV (reference sequence). The J segment lost 5 bases and the V segment lost 5 bases, leaving 9 bases of the junction unmatched. For the CDR3, the DNA is TGTGCCAGCAGCACGGGACAGGGCCCCCCTGAGACCCAGTACTTC. Translation gives CASSTGQGPPETQYF.

This chain links TRBV5-8 with TRBJ2-2, with D perhaps TRBD1 (6 bases). The germline V gene has CDR1 SGHTS and CDR2 YDEGEE. The CDR3 consists of 16 residues. V was trimmed by 0 bases and J by 4 bases, leaving 13 bases between them. The CDR3 DNA reads TGTGCCAGCAGCTTGGGGCACAGGGTTGGCACCGGGGAGCTGTTTTTT. This codes for CASSLGHRVGTGELFF.

The chain uses TRBV5-1 and TRBJ1-4, with D perhaps TRBD1 (5 bases). This CDR3 has 15 residues. The V gene's germline CDR1 is SGHRS and CDR2 YFSETQ. The V end was cut by 4 bases, the J end by 10 bases, with 20 bases between. The CDR3 nucleotides read TGCGCCAGCAGCCCCACGGAGGGGCTCCCGGCAAAACTGTTTTTT. It yields the protein CASSPTEGLPAKLFF.

The rearrangement links TRBV21-1 to TRBJ1-3. TRBV21-1 is termed a pseudogene. This CDR3 spans 18 amino acids. CDR3 sequence (DNA): TGTGCCAGCTCCCGGTACAGCAGCGGGGCGCTCTCTGGAAACACCATATATTTT. This translates into CASSRYSSGALSGNTIYF.

This clone was observed at least ten times. J is TRBJ1-4 and V is TRBV2; 7 bases fit TRBD1. This CDR3 region has 16 residues. Germline lookup yields CDR1 SNHLY and CDR2 FYNNEI. The junction had 18 bases not matched to a gene; V was cut back by 6 bases and J by 11 bases. DNA for the CDR3: TGTGCCAGCAGCCTTGGGACAGTCATTGAGGGTGGGAAACTGTTTTTT. Amino acid sequence: CASSLGTVIEGGKLFF.

This chain links TRBV6-1 with TRBJ1-4; D unclear. Deletions cut 4 bases from V and 1 base from J, with 10 bases between. The V gene's germline CDR1 is MNHNS and CDR2 SASEGT. The CDR3 spans 15 residues. The CDR3 reads CASSVLRLTNEKLFF. CDR3 bases: TGTGCCAGCAGTGTGCTACGGTTAACTAATGAAAAACTGTTTTTT.

V gene TRBV5-8 combines with J gene TRBJ2-7; D unclear. Trimming cost V 3 bases and J 0 bases, with 4 bases left between them. Germline-derived CDR1 and CDR2 are SGHTS and YDEGEE. This CDR3 region has 12 residues. CDR3 protein: CASSSRSYEQYF. CDR3 sequence (DNA): TGTGCCAGCAGCTCACGCTCCTACGAGCAGTACTTC.

The chain employs TRBV7-9 and TRBJ2-1; no clear D. V was clipped by 1 base and J by 10 bases, with 8 bases between them. The CDR3 runs 12 residues. Germline CDR1 and CDR2: SEHNR and FQNEAQ (reference sequence). The CDR3 sequence is CASSLGAGEQFF. CDR3 nucleotide sequence: TGTGCCAGCAGCTTAGGAGCCGGGGAGCAGTTCTTC.

The chain is built from TRBV7-2 and TRBJ2-2, with D unclear. The CDR3 consists of 15 residues. With 1 base removed from V and 2 bases from J, the gap between germline ends came to 8 bases. The germline V gene has CDR1 SGHTA and CDR2 FQGNSA. Written as DNA, the CDR3 is TGTGCCAGCAGCTTAGACTCGGCAAACACCGGGGAGCTGTTTTTT. The encoded protein is CASSLDSANTGELFF.

To note about this clone: The same CDR3 is also encoded by other DNA sequences in this sample. The genes are TRBV10-3 and TRBJ2-2; D remains ambiguous. The germline V gene encodes CDR1 ENHRY and CDR2 SYGVKD. V lost 5 bases, J lost 1 base, and 8 bases lay in between. This CDR3 is 14 amino acids long. CDR3 coding DNA: TGTGCCATCAGTAGATCAGGGAACACCGGGGAGCTGTTTTTT. Amino acids: CAISRSGNTGELFF.

V gene TRBV18 combines with J gene TRBJ2-3; D call uncertain. The CDR3 loop spans 14 amino acids. V was trimmed by 0 bases and J by 6 bases, leaving 10 bases between them. Germline V CDR1 and CDR2: KGHSH, LQKENI. CDR3: CASSPPPLGDTQYF. For the CDR3, the DNA is TGTGCCAGCTCACCACCCCCTTTAGGGGATACGCAGTATTTT. The complete variable domain, with remaining parts taken from reference TRBV18 and TRBJ2-3, reads NAGVMQNPRHLVRRRGQEARLRCSPMKGHSHVYWYRQLPEEGLKFMVYLQKENIIDESGMPKERFSAEFPKEGPSILRIQQVVRGDSAAYFCASSPPPLGDTQYFGPGTRLTVL.